This T cell receptor (beta chain) derives from a study of OX40 agonist ivuxolimab in advanced cancers. There are 16 residues in the CDR3. The V gene lost 1 base and the J gene lost 1 base, with 13 bases spanning the gap. CDR1 and CDR2 from the germline V gene are SGHAT and FQDESV (reference sequence). Here immunoSEQ multiplex PCR was the method, and the copy in TCRdb shows in-frame clones only, minus some. The sample yields roughly 34,000 clones, 80% to 95% seen once. The TCR was taken from an adult with an advanced solid tumor such as melanoma, head and neck, liver or kidney cancer. V gene TRBV11-1 combines with J gene TRBJ1-1; D gene uncertain. Sequencing used CD4+ or CD8+ T cells sorted from blood, obtained in a trial of the OX40 agonist ivuxolimab. The DNA for the CDR3 is TGTGCCAGCAGCTTAGACACCGACTGGGGGAACACTGAAGCTTTCTTT. Translated: CASSLDTDWGNTEAFF.